This T cell receptor (beta chain) was sequenced for a study of Graves' ophthalmopathy and Graves' hyperthyroidism. Whole-study context: Peripheral blood sampling preceded any treatment and occurred at initial diagnosis.

TCR beta CDR3 amplification used RNA transcripts. The first-round RT-PCR employed HTBI primers together with the Qiagen OneStep RT-PCR kit. A multiplex PCR was then performed as the second round. TCRdb ran MiXCR on the multiplex PCR reads and lists one entry per CDR3 protein. The table lists about 57,000 distinct CDR3 sequences, roughly half of them singletons. V lost 4 bases to trimming and J lost 4 bases; unmatched junction nucleotides: 12. Germline assignment: CDR1 SNHLY and CDR2 FYNNEI. The CDR3 has 16 amino acids. Sequencing was done on a sample of peripheral blood. The rearrangement joins TRBV2 to TRBJ2-5, with 7 bases aligning to TRBD1. This receptor was obtained from an adult woman with Graves' ophthalmopathy. The CDR3 nucleotides read TGTGCCAGCAGTGCCCCTCAATCCACAGGGGTAGAGACCCAGTACTTC. Its protein product is CASSAPQSTGVETQYF. The variable domain in full, completed from reference TRBV2 and TRBJ2-5, reads EPEVTQTPSHQVTQMGQEVILRCVPISNHLYFYWYRQILGQKVEFLVSFYNNEISEKSEIFDDQFSVERPDGSNFTLKIRSTKLEDSAMYFCASSAPQSTGVETQYFGPGTRLLVL.